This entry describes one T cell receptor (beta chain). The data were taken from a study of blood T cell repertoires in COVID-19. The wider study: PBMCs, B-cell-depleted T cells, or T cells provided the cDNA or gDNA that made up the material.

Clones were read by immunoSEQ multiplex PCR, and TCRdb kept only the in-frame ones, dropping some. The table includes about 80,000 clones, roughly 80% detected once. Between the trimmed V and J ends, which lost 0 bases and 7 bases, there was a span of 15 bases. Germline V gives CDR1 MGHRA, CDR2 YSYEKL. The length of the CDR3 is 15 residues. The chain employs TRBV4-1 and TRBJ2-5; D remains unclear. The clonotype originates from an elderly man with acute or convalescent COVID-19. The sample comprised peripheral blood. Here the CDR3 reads CASSQDLGGEATQYF. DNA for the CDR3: TGCGCCAGCAGCCAAGATCTTGGCGGAGAAGCGACCCAGTACTTC.